The 14 T cell receptor beta chains in this list originate from one sample, sequenced in a study of OX40 agonist ivuxolimab in advanced cancers. Receptors were amplified or captured by the immunoSEQ multiplex PCR assay. TCRdb took this table from immuneACCESS and kept in-frame rearrangements with V and J called. Such tables lack part of the clones; where checked against another copy, unresolved V genes explain under half of the gap, and the rest is unexplained. For this sample there are tens of thousands of clones; 70% to 90% appear just once. Roughly a quarter of the sample rests with the top ten. Sequenced material: CD4+ or CD8+ T cells sorted from blood, taken in a trial of the OX40 agonist ivuxolimab. The receptors shown here come from an adult with an advanced solid tumor such as melanoma, head and neck, liver or kidney cancer.

V gene TRBV9 combines with J gene TRBJ1-3, with a possible D match to TRBD1 (5 bases). The V gene's germline CDR1 is SGDLS and CDR2 YYNGEE. This CDR3 region has 15 residues. Trimming took 3 bases from V and 2 from J, leaving 12 bases between them. The CDR3 sequence: CASSAGGGAGNTIYF. CDR3 bases: TGTGCCAGCAGCGCGGGGGGTGGAGCTGGAAACACCATATATTTT.

The rearrangement links TRBV25-1 to TRBJ1-2; TRBD1 aligns across 9 bases. CDR1 and CDR2 (germline): MGHDK, SYGVNS. This CDR3 spans 14 amino acids. The V gene end was trimmed by 2 bases and the J gene end by 8 bases; junction bases not matched to a gene: 6. CDR3 in amino acids: CASSEGTGSSGYTF. The CDR3 DNA is TGTGCCAGCAGTGAAGGGACAGGGAGTAGCGGCTACACCTTC.

The chain couples TRBV7-9 to TRBJ1-1; tentatively, D is TRBD1 (6 bases). Trimming shortened V by 6 bases and J by 4 bases, and 9 bases separated the two germline ends. Per germline, CDR1 SEHNR and CDR2 FQNEAQ (reference sequence). The CDR3 has 12 residues. The CDR3 region is CASSARGTEAFF. CDR3 in DNA: TGTGCCAGCAGTGCCAGGGGCACTGAAGCTTTCTTT.

V is TRBV5-1 and J is TRBJ2-5; 8 bases are shared with TRBD1. CDR1 and CDR2 (germline): SGHRS, YFSETQ. V was clipped by 4 bases and J by 1 base; unmatched bases: 3. This CDR3 comprises 14 residues. The CDR3 is CASSAGQGQETQYF. For the CDR3, the DNA is TGCGCCAGCAGCGCCGGACAGGGCCAAGAGACCCAGTACTTC.

The V and J genes are TRBV4-1 and TRBJ1-1, with D tentatively TRBD1 (5 bases). The germline gives CDR1 MGHRA, CDR2 YSYEKL. This CDR3 has 12 amino acids. Trimming left V 1 base short and J 11 bases short, with 11 bases between. The CDR3 spells CASSQGDGEAFF. CDR3 bases: TGCGCCAGCAGCCAAGGGGACGGAGAGGCTTTCTTT.

The V and J genes are TRBV5-4 and TRBJ2-6; D gene unclear. There are 13 residues in the CDR3. Germline CDR1 and CDR2: SGHNT and YYREEE (reference sequence). The germline V and J ends were trimmed by 1 base and 4 bases, with 3 bases remaining between them. Here the CDR3 DNA reads TGTGCCAGCAGCTTGAACGGGGCCAACGTCCTGACTTTC. Translation: CASSLNGANVLTF.

This clone was counted once. J is TRBJ2-5 and V is TRBV6-5, with D uncertain. The end of the DNA aligns better with TRBJ2-7, so the J call may be wrong. The CDR3 length is 14 residues. Germline V gene lookup returns CDR1 MNHEY and CDR2 SVGAGI. CDR3 sequence: CASSYTGSSYEQYF. CDR3 in DNA: TGTGCCAGCAGTTACACGGGCAGCTCCTACGAGCAGTACTTC.

The chain is built from TRBV28 and TRBJ1-1; the D gene is possibly TRBD1 (5 bases). The length of the CDR3 is 12 residues. V was cut by 4 bases and J by 8 bases, with 11 bases left in between. Germline V lookup: CDR1 MDHEN, CDR2 SYDVKM. CDR3 in amino acids: CASSSTDPEAFF. In nucleotides, the CDR3 is TGTGCCAGCAGTTCGACAGATCCAGAAGCTTTCTTT.

This chain uses TRBV7-9 with TRBJ2-1; D is possibly TRBD1 (5 bases). The V gene lost 4 bases and the J gene lost 8 bases, with 12 bases spanning the gap. This CDR3 has 13 residues. Germline-derived CDR1 and CDR2 are SEHNR and FQNEAQ (reference sequence). Here the CDR3 DNA reads TGTGCCAGCAGCTGGGGAACCAGGGATGAGCAGTTCTTC. It encodes CASSWGTRDEQFF. The full variable domain, with the rest looked up from reference TRBV7-9 and TRBJ2-1, is DTGVSQNPRHKITKRGQNVTFRCDPISEHNRLYWYRQTLGQGPEFLTYFQNEAQLEKSRLLSDRFSAERPKGSFSTLEIQRTEQGDSAMYLCASSWGTRDEQFFGPGTRLTVL.

The chain links TRBV11-2 to TRBJ2-1; 8 bases map to TRBD2. CDR1 is SGHAT, CDR2 FQNNGV, per germline. V was pared by 0 bases and J by 15 bases, with 4 bases of the junction left unmatched. The CDR3 spans 12 residues. The CDR3 sequence is CASSLDGRGAFF. In DNA, the CDR3 is TGTGCCAGCAGCTTAGACGGGAGGGGCGCGTTCTTC. Full variable domain (rest looked up from reference TRBV11-2 and TRBJ2-1): EAGVAQSPRYKIIEKRQSVAFWCNPISGHATLYWYQQILGQGPKLLIQFQNNGVVDDSQLPKDRFSAERLKGVDSTLKIQPAKLEDSAVYLCASSLDGRGAFFGPGTRLTVL.

In its sample, this clone was seen once. The chain combines TRBV13 with TRBJ2-7; D remains ambiguous. CDR3 length equals 15 residues. Trimming removed 0 bases from V and 3 bases from J, with 12 bases in between. Germline V gene data show CDR1 as PRHDT and CDR2 as FYEKMQ (reference sequence). The CDR3 region has the DNA TGTGCCAGCAGCTTAGGAGCTCGAACCCTCTACGAGCAGTACTTC. As protein: CASSLGARTLYEQYF.

The chain is built from TRBV6-5 and TRBJ2-7, with TRBD1 matching 8 bases. V dropped 2 bases and J dropped 2; count of bases not matched to a gene: 2. The CDR3 runs to 14 residues. Germline CDR1 and CDR2: MNHEY and SVGAGI. CDR3 nucleotides: TGTGCCAGCAGTTACGGCAGGGGGCCCTACGAGCAGTACTTC. This codes for CASSYGRGPYEQYF.

This clone has a handful of counts. The chain has TRBV4-1 and TRBJ1-5; D might be TRBD1 (5 bases). Germline V gene lookup returns CDR1 MGHRA and CDR2 YSYEKL. The ends were cut back, 2 bases at V and 0 bases at J, with 8 bases in the middle. The CDR3 runs to 15 residues. CDR3: CASSQHDSSNQPQHF. The CDR3 region has the DNA TGCGCCAGCAGCCAACACGACAGTAGCAATCAGCCCCAGCATTTT.

This chain uses TRBV6-5 with TRBJ2-1; D possibly uses TRBD1 or TRBD2 (5 bases each). V was clipped by 0 bases and J by 7 bases, with 10 bases between them. Germline V gives CDR1 MNHEY, CDR2 SVGAGI. This CDR3 comprises 14 residues. The DNA of the CDR3 is TGTGCCAGCAGTTACTCGAATGGGGGTAATGAGCAGTTCTTC. It is translated as CASSYSNGGNEQFF.